The 13 T cell receptor beta chains reported below all come from one sample, sequenced in a study of tumor-infiltrating lymphocytes in primary liver carcinoma. Production of TCR beta cDNA used about 500 ng total RNA together with a constant-region primer. Libraries covering TCR beta were generated through three nested multiplex PCR rounds (using a slightly modified ARM-PCR). The opening two PCR rounds, around 11 cycles each, paired TRBV1-TRBV30 forward primers with a C-beta reverse primer. Each CDR3 protein gets one entry after TCRdb re-called the multiplex PCR reads with MiXCR. The sample consists of about 84,000 distinct CDR3 sequences, approximately 70% of them appearing once. From unsorted bulk tissue weighing roughly 17-31 mg, DNA and RNA were co-extracted. The sequencing sample was made of liver tumor tissue from sampling region 1. Described subset: tumor region T1, superior pole. The receptor set was obtained from a man aged 35 to 55 with primary liver carcinoma and hepatitis B virus infection.

As to this clonotype: Since no conserved phenylalanine or tryptophan closes the CDR3, a read error is the likely cause. The chain uses TRBV29-1 and TRBJ2-3; 8 bases match TRBD2. CDR3 size: 16 residues. Germline V lookup: CDR1 SQVTM, CDR2 ANQGSEA. The CDR3 loop is CSVEDQSGRSADTQYS. Written as DNA, the CDR3 is TGCAGCGTTGAAGATCAGAGCGGGAGAAGTGCAGATACTCAGTATTCT.

This clonotype is a singleton in its sample. Germline is not matched at one junction end, which may reflect a read error. The rearrangement links TRBV11-2 to TRBJ2-7; D is ambiguous. Germline V lookup: CDR1 SGHAT, CDR2 FQNNGV. This CDR3 contains 15 residues. This CDR3 is CVSSLANGWSYEQYF. CDR3 bases: TGTGTCAGCAGCCTTGCTAACGGCTGGTCCTACGAGCAGTACTTC.

Points on this clonotype: Mismatch with germline at one junction end may stem from a read error. This chain joins TRBV7-8 and TRBJ2-7; D is possibly TRBD1 (5 bases). Germline lookup yields CDR1 SGHVS and CDR2 FQNEAQ. This CDR3 has 14 residues. CDR3 loop: CASSLVIGANEQYF. Written as DNA, the CDR3 is TGTGCAAGCAGCTTAGTGATAGGGGCCAACGAGCAATACTTC.

The V and J genes are TRBV6-1 and TRBJ1-1, with D maybe TRBD1 (6 bases). This CDR3 contains 14 residues. CDR1 MNHNS and CDR2 SASEGT come from the germline V gene. Between the trimmed V and J ends, which lost 4 bases and 6 bases, there was a span of 15 bases. The CDR3 coding sequence is TGTGCCAGCAGTGCGATGAGGGGGGACTCTGAAGCTTTCTTT. Translation gives CASSAMRGDSEAFF.

For this clonotype: An end of the junction does not agree with germline; a read error may underlie this. The J gene is TRBJ2-7, the V gene TRBV7-9; D uncertain. Germline V gene lookup returns CDR1 SEHNR and CDR2 FQNEAQ (reference sequence). CDR3 length: 16 residues. The CDR3 DNA sequence: TGTGCCAGCGGCCCCACCCCCTCCTCACTATCCTACGATCAGTACTTC. Protein: CASGPTPSSLSYDQYF.

This rearrangement joins TRBV11-2 to TRBJ1-1; 7 bases agree with TRBD1. Germline assignment: CDR1 SGHAT and CDR2 FQNNGV. There are 17 residues in the CDR3. CDR3 in amino acids: CVSSRMGEQGFGTEAFF. The CDR3 DNA is TGTGTGAGCAGCCGAATGGGGGAACAGGGGTTCGGCACTGAAGCTTTCTTT.

Notes on this clonotype: A read error may account for a junction end that differs from germline. The rearrangement links TRBV11-2 to TRBJ2-5; D tentatively reads TRBD1 or TRBD2 (6 bases each). The germline V gene has CDR1 SGHAT and CDR2 FQNNGV. The CDR3 length is 16 residues. The CDR3 bases are TGTGCCAACAGCTTAGGGGGTAGCGGCCCGGGGGAGACCCAGTACTTT. Protein product: CANSLGGSGPGETQYF.

This CDR3 is CASSESVGGYNEQFF. The CDR3, as DNA: TGTGCCAGCAGTGAATCTGTGGGGGGCTACAATGAGCAGTTCTTC. The V call is TRBV6-4, the J call TRBJ2-1, with a tentative D call TRBD2 (6 bases). CDR1 and CDR2 (germline): MRHNA, SNTAGT. V lost 3 bases and J 3 bases, leaving 12 bases between the germline ends. This CDR3 spans 15 amino acids.

On this clonotype itself: Sequence at one end of the junction differs from germline and may be a read error. The chain has TRBV29-1 and TRBJ2-7, with 7 bases lining up with TRBD1. From germline, CDR1 is SQVTM and CDR2 ANQGSEA. The CDR3 covers 16 residues. In DNA, the CDR3 is TGCAGCGTTGACCTGGGCCGACAGGGATCGAACTACGAGCACTACTTC. This sequence encodes CSVDLGRQGSNYEHYF.

The chain uses TRBV20-1 and TRBJ1-1; maybe TRBD1 (5 bases). Germline loops: CDR1 DFQATT, CDR2 SNEGSKA (reference sequence). V was trimmed by 8 bases and J by 7 bases, leaving 17 bases between them. The CDR3 runs 12 residues. The CDR3 spells CSPETDRIEAFF. The CDR3 DNA reads TGCAGTCCCGAGACAGACCGGATTGAAGCTTTCTTT.

A word on this clonotype: Germline is not matched at one junction end, which may reflect a read error. CDR3 sequence: CTSSDPGMETQYF. The CDR3 nucleotides are TGCACCAGTAGTGACCCTGGAATGGAGACCCAGTACTTC. The chain couples TRBV10-1 to TRBJ2-5; D is ambiguous. This CDR3 is 13 amino acids long. Germline V gene lookup returns CDR1 WNHNN and CDR2 SYGVQD (reference sequence).

Notes on this clonotype: At one boundary the junction diverges from the germline segment, which might be a read error. The gene calls are TRBV14 and TRBJ2-1, with 8 bases fitting TRBD1. Per the germline V gene, CDR1 is SGHDN and CDR2 is FVKESK. This CDR3 is 18 amino acids long. The CDR3 protein is CVSSPYLDRVERYGEQFF. CDR3 nucleotide sequence: TGTGTCAGCAGCCCGTACCTGGACAGGGTGGAACGGTACGGTGAGCAGTTCTTC.

This chain joins TRBV24-1 and TRBJ1-2; a possible D gene is TRBD1 (6 bases). This CDR3 is 15 amino acids long. The germline V gene encodes CDR1 KGHDR and CDR2 SFDVKD. Trimming stripped 3 bases from V and 7 bases from J, with 17 bases between. CDR3 in amino acids: CATSDPRGGPSGYTF. CDR3 coding DNA: TGTGCCACCAGTGATCCCCGAGGGGGGCCGAGTGGCTACACCTTC.